This TCR beta chain derives from a study of CD8 T cells in Susac syndrome. cDNA came from approximately 0.5 to 1 ug RNA primed by random hexamers. TCRdb used MiXCR to reprocess the immunoSEQ multiplex PCR reads, holding one entry per CDR3 protein. The table records about 180,000 distinct CDR3 sequences, approximately 94% of them present only once. The CDR3 sequence is 14 residues long. In germline, CDR1 is SEHNR, CDR2 FQNEAQ (reference sequence). V gave up 7 bases and J gave up 7 bases, with 14 bases separating them. The chain is built from TRBV7-9 and TRBJ1-6, with a tentative D call TRBD1 (5 bases). The source of this sequence is a human donor with Susac syndrome. The sequenced sample was CD4+ T cells from PBMCs. As DNA, the CDR3 is TGTGCCAGCACCACGAGGGGTGGAAATTCACCCCTCCACTTT. This translates into CASTTRGGNSPLHF.